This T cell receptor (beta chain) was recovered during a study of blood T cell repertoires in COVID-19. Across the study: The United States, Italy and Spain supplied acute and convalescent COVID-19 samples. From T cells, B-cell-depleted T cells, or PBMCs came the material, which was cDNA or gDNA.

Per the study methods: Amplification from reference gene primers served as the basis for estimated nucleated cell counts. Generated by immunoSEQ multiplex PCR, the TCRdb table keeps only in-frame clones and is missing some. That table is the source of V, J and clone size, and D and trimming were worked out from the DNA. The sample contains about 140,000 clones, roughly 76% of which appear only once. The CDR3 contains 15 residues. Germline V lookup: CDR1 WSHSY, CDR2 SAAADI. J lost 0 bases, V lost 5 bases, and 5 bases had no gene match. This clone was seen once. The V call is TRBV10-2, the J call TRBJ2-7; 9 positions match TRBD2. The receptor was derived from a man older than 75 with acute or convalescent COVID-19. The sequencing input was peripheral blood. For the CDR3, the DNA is TGCGCCAGCAGTTCGACTAGCGGTAGCTCCTACGAGCAGTACTTC. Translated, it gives CASSSTSGSSYEQYF.